The source of this T cell receptor (beta chain) is a study of blood T cells in healthy people across ages. Findings of the study overall: It was the long-lived donors that had more naive CD4+ cells and higher diversity than aged donors. PBMCs were not sorted, which prevented a conclusive comparison of naive versus antigen-experienced cells.

CDR3 length: 11 residues. CDR1 and CDR2 (germline): GTSNPN, SVGIG (reference sequence). The V gene lost 4 bases and the J gene lost 8 bases, with 11 bases spanning the gap. As concerns this clonotype: What it recognizes is unknown.

A sample-barcoded 5' primer and a J-beta primer mix were used in a second PCR of roughly 7 to 11 cycles. One entry per CDR3 protein, called by TCRdb with MiXCR from the 5' RACE reads. The sample yields hundreds of thousands of distinct CDR3 sequences, over 45% seen once. The sequencing sample was made of blood. This chain uses TRBV30 with TRBJ1-2, with D perhaps matching TRBD1 (6 bases). This sequence was found in a man aged 25-40 years in good health. CDR3 coding DNA: TGTGCCTGGATCGCTCAGGGGGGCTACACCTTC. Translation gives CAWIAQGGYTF.